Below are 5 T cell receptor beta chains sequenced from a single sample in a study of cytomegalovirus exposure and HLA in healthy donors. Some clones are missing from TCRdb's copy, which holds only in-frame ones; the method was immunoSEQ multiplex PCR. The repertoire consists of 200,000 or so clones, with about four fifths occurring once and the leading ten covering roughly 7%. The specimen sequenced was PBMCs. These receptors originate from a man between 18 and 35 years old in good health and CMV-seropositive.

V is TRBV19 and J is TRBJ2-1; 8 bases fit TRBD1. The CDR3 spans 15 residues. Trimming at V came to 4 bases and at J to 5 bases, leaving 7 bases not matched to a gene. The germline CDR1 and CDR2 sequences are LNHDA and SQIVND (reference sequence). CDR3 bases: TGTGCCAGTAGTAAGGACAGGGCGAGGGACAATGAGCAGTTCTTC. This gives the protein CASSKDRARDNEQFF.

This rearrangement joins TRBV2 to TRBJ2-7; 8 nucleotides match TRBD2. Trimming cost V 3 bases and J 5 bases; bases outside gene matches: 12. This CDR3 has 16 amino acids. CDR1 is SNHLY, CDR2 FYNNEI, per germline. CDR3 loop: CASSDGLAFRVDEQYF. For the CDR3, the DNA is TGTGCCAGCAGTGATGGACTAGCATTTCGTGTAGACGAGCAGTACTTC.

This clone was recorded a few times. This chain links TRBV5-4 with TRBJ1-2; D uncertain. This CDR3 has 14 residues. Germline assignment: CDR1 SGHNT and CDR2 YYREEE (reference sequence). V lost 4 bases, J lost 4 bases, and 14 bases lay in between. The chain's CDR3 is CASSPRVLGYGYTF. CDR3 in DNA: TGTGCCAGCAGCCCCCGGGTACTGGGCTATGGCTACACCTTC.

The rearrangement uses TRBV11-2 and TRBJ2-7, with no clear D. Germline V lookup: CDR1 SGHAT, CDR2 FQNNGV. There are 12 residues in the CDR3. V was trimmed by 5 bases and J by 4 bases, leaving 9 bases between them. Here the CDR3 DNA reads TGTGCCAGCAGCCCCCTGAGGTACGAGCAGTACTTC. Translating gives CASSPLRYEQYF.

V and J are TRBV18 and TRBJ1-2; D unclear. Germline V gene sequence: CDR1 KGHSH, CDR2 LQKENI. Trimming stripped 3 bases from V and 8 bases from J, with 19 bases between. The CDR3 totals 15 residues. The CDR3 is CASSPSIEGLIGYTF. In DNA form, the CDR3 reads TGTGCCAGCTCACCGAGCATAGAGGGTCTCATCGGCTACACCTTC.